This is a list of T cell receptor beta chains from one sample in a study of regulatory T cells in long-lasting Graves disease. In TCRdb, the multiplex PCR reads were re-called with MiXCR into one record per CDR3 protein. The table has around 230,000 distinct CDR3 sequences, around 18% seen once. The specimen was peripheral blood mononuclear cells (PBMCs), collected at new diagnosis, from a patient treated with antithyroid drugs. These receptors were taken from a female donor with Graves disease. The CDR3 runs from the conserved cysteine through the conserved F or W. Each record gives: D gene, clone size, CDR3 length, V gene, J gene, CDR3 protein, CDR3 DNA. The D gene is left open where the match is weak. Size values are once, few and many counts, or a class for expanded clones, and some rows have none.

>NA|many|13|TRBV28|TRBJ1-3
CASSIHGGNTIYF
TGTGCCAGCAGTATCCATGGCGGGAACACCATATATTTT
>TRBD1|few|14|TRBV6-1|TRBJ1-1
CASSDPGQGTEAFF
TGTGCCAGCAGTGATCCCGGACAGGGCACTGAAGCTTTCTTT
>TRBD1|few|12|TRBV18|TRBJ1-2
CASSETGYGYTF
TGTGCCAGCTCAGAGACAGGGTATGGCTACACCTTC
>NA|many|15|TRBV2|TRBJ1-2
CASRAWGARNYGYTF
TGTGCCAGCAGGGCCTGGGGGGCTCGTAACTATGGCTACACCTTC
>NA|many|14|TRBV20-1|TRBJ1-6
CSARDLKPNSPLHF
TGCAGTGCTAGAGATCTGAAGCCTAATTCACCCCTCCACTTT
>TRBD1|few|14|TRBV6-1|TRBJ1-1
CASSPDRDGTEAFF
TGTGCCAGCAGTCCGGACAGGGACGGCACTGAAGCTTTCTTT
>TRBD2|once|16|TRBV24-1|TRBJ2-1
CATSDRLAGGPYEQSF
TGTGCCACCAGTGATCGACTAGCGGGAGGACCCTATGAGCAGTCCTTC
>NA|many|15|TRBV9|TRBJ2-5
CASSVGPVRDETQYF
TGTGCCAGCAGCGTAGGGCCCGTGAGGGACGAGACCCAGTACTTC
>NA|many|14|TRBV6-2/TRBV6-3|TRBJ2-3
CASRKGQGWDTQYF
TGTGCCAGCAGAAAGGGGCAGGGATGGGATACGCAGTATTTT
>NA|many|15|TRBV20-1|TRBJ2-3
CSARDLASPIDTQYF
TGCAGTGCTAGAGATCTGGCTAGCCCCATTGATACGCAGTATTTT
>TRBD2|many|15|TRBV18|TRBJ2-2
CASSRGLGNTGELFF
TGTGCCAGCTCAAGGGGACTAGGGAACACCGGGGAGCTGTTTTTT
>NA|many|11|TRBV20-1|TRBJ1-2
CSARDGYGYTF
TGCAGTGCTAGGGACGGCTATGGCTACACCTTC
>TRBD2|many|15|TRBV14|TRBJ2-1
CASSQFLAGVGEQFF
TGTGCCAGCAGCCAATTCCTAGCGGGAGTTGGAGAGCAGTTCTTC
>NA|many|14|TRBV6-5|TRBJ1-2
CASSYSILRSGYTF
TGTGCCAGCAGTTACTCCATTCTACGGTCGGGCTACACCTTC
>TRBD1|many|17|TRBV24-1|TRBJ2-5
CATSDFGVRGRMETQYF
TGTGCCACCAGTGATTTTGGAGTCAGGGGGCGGATGGAGACCCAGTACTTC
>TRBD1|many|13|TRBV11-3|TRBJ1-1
CASSPNTGETAFF
TGTGCCAGCAGCCCGAACACAGGGGAGACAGCTTTCTTT
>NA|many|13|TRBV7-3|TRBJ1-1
CASSLTYNTEAFF
TGTGCCAGCAGCTTAACGTATAACACTGAAGCTTTCTTT
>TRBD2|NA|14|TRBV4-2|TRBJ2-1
CASSPPGRENEQFF
TGTGCCAGCAGCCCCCCCGGGCGGGAGAATGAGCAGTTCTTC
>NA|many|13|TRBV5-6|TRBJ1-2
CASSFGGSYGYTF
TGTGCCAGCAGCTTTGGCGGGTCCTATGGCTACACCTTC
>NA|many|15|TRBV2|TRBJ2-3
CARGTDSASTDTQYF
TGTGCCAGAGGGACGGACAGCGCTAGCACAGATACGCAGTATTTT
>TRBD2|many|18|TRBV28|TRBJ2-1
CASSSIAGVLSSYNEQFF
TGTGCCAGCAGTTCAATCGCGGGAGTCCTGAGCTCCTACAATGAGCAGTTCTTC
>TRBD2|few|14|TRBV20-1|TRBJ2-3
CSASVGGVSDTQYF
TGCAGTGCTAGTGTGGGGGGGGTTTCTGATACGCAGTATTTT
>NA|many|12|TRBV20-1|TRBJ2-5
CSGTDRQETQYF
TGCAGTGGGACGGACCGCCAAGAGACCCAGTACTTC
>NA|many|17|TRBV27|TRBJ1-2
CASSSRLNIARDYGYTF
TGTGCCAGCAGTAGCCGCCTAAACATAGCACGAGACTATGGCTACACCTTC
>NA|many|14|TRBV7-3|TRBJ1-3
CASSLGPGGNTIYF
TGTGCCAGCAGCTTAGGACCAGGTGGAAACACCATATATTTT
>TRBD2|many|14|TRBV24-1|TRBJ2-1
CATSGTRYPNEQFF
TGTGCCACCAGTGGGACTAGGTATCCCAATGAGCAGTTCTTC
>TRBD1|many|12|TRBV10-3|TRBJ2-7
CAIRGQTYEQYF
TGTGCCATCAGGGGACAGACCTACGAGCAGTACTTC
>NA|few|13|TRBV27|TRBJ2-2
CASFDTNTGGLFF
TGTGCCAGCTTCGACACGAACACCGGGGGGCTGTTTTTT
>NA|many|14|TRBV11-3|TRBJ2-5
CASSLDPGEETQYF
TGTGCCAGCAGCTTAGATCCCGGGGAAGAGACCCAGTACTTC
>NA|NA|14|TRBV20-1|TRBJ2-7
CSASLLQGSYEQYF
TGCAGTGCTAGCCTCTTACAGGGCTCCTACGAGCAGTACTTC
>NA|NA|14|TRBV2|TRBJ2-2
CASTRDLAPGELFF
TGTGCCAGCACTAGGGACCTCGCCCCCGGGGAGCTGTTTTTT
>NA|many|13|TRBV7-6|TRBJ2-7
CASSDRFSYEQYF
TGTGCCAGCAGTGACAGGTTTTCCTACGAGCAGTACTTC
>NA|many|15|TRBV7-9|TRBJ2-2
CASSPGTVNTGELFF
TGTGCCAGCAGCCCCGGGACGGTGAACACCGGGGAGCTGTTTTTT
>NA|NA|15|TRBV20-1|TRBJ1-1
CSARDGRQRHTEAFF
TGCAGTGCTAGAGATGGAAGACAGCGCCACACTGAAGCTTTCTTT
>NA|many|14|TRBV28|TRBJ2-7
CASSIGAASYEQYF
TGTGCCAGCAGTATTGGGGCGGCCTCCTACGAGCAGTACTTC
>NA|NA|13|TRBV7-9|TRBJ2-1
CASSLFAVNEQFF
TGTGCCAGCAGCTTATTTGCTGTTAATGAGCAGTTCTTC
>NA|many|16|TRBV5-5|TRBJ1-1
CASSLANSYMNTEAFF
TGTGCCAGCAGCTTGGCCAACAGCTACATGAACACTGAAGCTTTCTTC
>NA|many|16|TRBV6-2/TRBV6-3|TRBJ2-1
CASSELGHLDYNEQFF
TGTGCCAGCAGTGAACTTGGTCACTTGGACTACAATGAGCAGTTCTTC
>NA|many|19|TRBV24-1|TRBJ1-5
CATSDLEGGIGYSNQPQHF
TGTGCCACCAGTGATTTGGAAGGGGGGATTGGGTATAGCAATCAGCCCCAGCATTTT
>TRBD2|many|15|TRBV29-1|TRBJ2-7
CSVEDTGTSGYEQYF
TGCAGCGTTGAAGATACCGGGACTAGCGGCTACGAGCAGTACTTC
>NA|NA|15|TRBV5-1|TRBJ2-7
CASSLNSAYSYEQYF
TGCGCCAGCAGCTTGAACAGCGCTTACTCCTACGAGCAGTACTTC
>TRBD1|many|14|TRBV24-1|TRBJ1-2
CATSDPGTGYGYTF
TGTGCCACCAGTGACCCTGGGACAGGCTATGGCTACACCTTC
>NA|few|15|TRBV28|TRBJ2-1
CASTVPRGSDNEQFF
TGTGCCAGCACCGTGCCTCGAGGTAGCGACAATGAGCAGTTCTTC
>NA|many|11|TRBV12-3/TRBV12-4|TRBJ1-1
CATLLNAEAFF
TGTGCCACATTATTGAACGCTGAAGCTTTCTTT
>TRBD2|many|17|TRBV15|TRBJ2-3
CATSRTSAGGPTDTQYF
TGTGCCACCAGCAGGACCTCTGCGGGAGGGCCGACAGATACGCAGTATTTT